The sequence of this T cell receptor (beta chain) was determined in a study of T cell responses to AZD1222 COVID-19 vaccine. Profiled with immunoSEQ multiplex PCR; TCRdb holds only in-frame clones, not every one. In the table there are 120,000 to 150,000 clones, around 84% of which are singletons. Overall study findings and caveats: Vaccination with two AZD1222 doses was followed by a rise in Spike-specific TCR breadth and depth. Among the donors, most were white British and more were female, and clonal diversity was possibly underestimated.

Worth noting for this clone: The antigen remains unidentified.

Doses given second, at about 4 or about 12 weeks, were pooled. Between the trimmed V and J ends, which lost 0 bases and 9 bases, there was a span of 10 bases. CDR1 is SGDLS and CDR2 is YYNGEE in the germline V gene. The CDR3 totals 13 residues. The sequence was collected from an adult who received the AZD1222 COVID-19 vaccine. J is TRBJ2-1 and V is TRBV9; D unclear. The sample here was peripheral blood, taken 28 days after the second AZD1222 dose. CDR3 loop: CASSVGVNGEQFF. The CDR3 nucleotides are TGTGCCAGCAGCGTAGGAGTCAACGGTGAGCAGTTCTTC.